The entry below describes one T cell receptor (beta chain). This clonotype was counted a few times. No cognate antigen has been identified for it. No much larger clone is present one base from it, and per-base qualities are unavailable. Taken with the paper, the label for treatment or condition translates to: in vitro stimulation with specific CMV peptide epitopes to enrich CMV-specific T cells. Sequencing was carried out with an Illumina HiSeq 1500. TCRdb redid the processing of the public reads, applying fastp at Q25 and MiXCR, and retained in-frame beta chains. Rows are combined by CDR3 protein, so each entry shows the most common genes and DNA. For this sample there are hundreds of thousands of distinct CDR3 sequences; 40% to 50% appear just once. Of the sample, roughly two fifths is held by the ten largest clones. The source of the sample is a study of T cell repertoires in cytomegalovirus infection (dated by TCRdb to between 2019 and 2020). The study in broad terms: Recently identified HLA-C-restricted CMV epitopes, whose presentation resists viral immunomodulation, were targeted by peptide stimulations together with well-studied HLA-B-restricted epitopes. Donor HLA type was relevant to the analysis, because carriage of CMV infection together with the matching HLA type was indicated by public TCR beta signatures.

V was cut back by 5 bases and J by 2 bases, leaving a gap of 12 bases between them. The CDR3 holds 15 amino acids from the cysteine to the phenylalanine. The read is trimmed to its CDR3 DNA, 45 bases read in frame from base 1. Via the germline V gene, CDR1 is MDHEN and CDR2 SYDVKM. What the authors observed across the whole study: The ex vivo response was dominated by HLA-C-restricted CMV-specific TCR beta clonotypes, which also provided the single most frequent clonotype in two of eight donors. In both this cohort and an independent roughly 350-donor cohort, the cumulative frequency of public TCR beta family members distinguished carriers of CMV infection plus the relevant HLA type.

The V and J segments used are TRBV28 and TRBJ1-4, with the D gene uncertain. The sample consisted of cultured PBMCs, taken from culture after CMV antigen stimulation. This sequence originates from a human donor in good health (CMV status not recorded). Some clones in this sample may be carry-over from other donors' samples. The DNA is TGTGCCAGCAGTCCGGTGTTGGGTACTAATGAAAAACTGTTTTTT. Translated, this gives CASSPVLGTNEKLFF.